This TCR beta chain comes out of a study of CD8 T cells in Susac syndrome. Roughly 0.45 to 1 ug RNA was reverse transcribed with random hexamers. TCRdb independently ran MiXCR on the immunoSEQ multiplex PCR reads; one entry per CDR3 protein. Here the sample spans 150,000 to 250,000 distinct CDR3 sequences, about 95% being singletons. The CDR3 loop spans 15 amino acids. Trimming left V 5 bases short and J 7 bases short, with 21 bases between. Germline CDR1 SQVTM, CDR2 ANQGSEA. J is TRBJ2-1 and V is TRBV29-1; D might be TRBD2 (6 bases). The sequence was obtained from a human donor with multiple sclerosis. Sequenced input: CD4+ T cells from PBMCs. The CDR3 loop reads CSVPKEGPRVNEQFF. In nucleotides, the CDR3 is TGCAGCGTTCCCAAGGAGGGCCCCCGGGTAAATGAGCAGTTCTTC.